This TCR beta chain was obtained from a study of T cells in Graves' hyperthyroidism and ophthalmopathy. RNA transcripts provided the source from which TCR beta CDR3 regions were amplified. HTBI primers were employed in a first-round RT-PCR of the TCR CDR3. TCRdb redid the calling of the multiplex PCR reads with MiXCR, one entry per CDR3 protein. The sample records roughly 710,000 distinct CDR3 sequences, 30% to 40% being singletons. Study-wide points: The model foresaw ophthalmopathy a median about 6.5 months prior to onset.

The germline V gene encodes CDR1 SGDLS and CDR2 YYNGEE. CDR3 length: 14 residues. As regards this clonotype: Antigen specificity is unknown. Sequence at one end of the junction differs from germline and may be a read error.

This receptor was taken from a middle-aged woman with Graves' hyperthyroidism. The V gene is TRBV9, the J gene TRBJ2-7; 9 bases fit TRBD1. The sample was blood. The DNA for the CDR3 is TGTGCCAGCGGCGTCTGGGACAGGGATAGCGAGCAGTACTTC. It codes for CASGVWDRDSEQYF.